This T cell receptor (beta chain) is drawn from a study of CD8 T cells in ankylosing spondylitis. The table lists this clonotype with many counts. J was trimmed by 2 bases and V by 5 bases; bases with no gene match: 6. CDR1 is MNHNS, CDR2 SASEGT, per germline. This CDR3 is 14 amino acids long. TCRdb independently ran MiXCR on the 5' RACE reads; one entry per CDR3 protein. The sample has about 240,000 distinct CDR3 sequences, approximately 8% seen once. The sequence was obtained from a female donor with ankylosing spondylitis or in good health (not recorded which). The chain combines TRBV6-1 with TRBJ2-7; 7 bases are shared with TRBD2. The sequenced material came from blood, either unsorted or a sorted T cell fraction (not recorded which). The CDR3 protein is CASSQLAKTYEQYF. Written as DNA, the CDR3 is TGTGCCAGCAGTCAACTAGCGAAAACCTACGAGCAGTACTTC.